The entry below gives a single T cell receptor (beta chain) sequence along with its context. As yet, its antigen is unknown. This specimen comes from a study of cytomegalovirus exposure and HLA in healthy donors. The overall study: Among the roughly 430 genotyped donors, just over 80% were placed in the Caucasian-associated ancestry cluster. Study conclusions and caveats: The dataset shows that most TCR sequences were rare, while some public TCRs occurred in many donors.

Although they were nominally healthy when sampled, donors likely had unrecorded immune exposures. V was cut by 4 bases and J by 4 bases, with 14 bases left in between. The CDR3 covers 14 residues. CDR1 SGHKS and CDR2 YYEKEE come from the germline V gene (reference sequence). Primers for the PCR totalled 60 Vbeta and 13 Jbeta. Clones were read by immunoSEQ multiplex PCR, and TCRdb kept only the in-frame ones, dropping some. Of roughly 130,000 clones in the sample, about 72% were seen once. Sample: PBMCs. This rearrangement joins TRBV5-5 to TRBJ1-1; D is undetermined. The source is a man younger than 45 in good health and CMV-seropositive. The DNA of the CDR3 is TGTGCCAGCAGCCCCTACCTGACAAGCACTGAAGCTTTCTTT. Translated: CASSPYLTSTEAFF.